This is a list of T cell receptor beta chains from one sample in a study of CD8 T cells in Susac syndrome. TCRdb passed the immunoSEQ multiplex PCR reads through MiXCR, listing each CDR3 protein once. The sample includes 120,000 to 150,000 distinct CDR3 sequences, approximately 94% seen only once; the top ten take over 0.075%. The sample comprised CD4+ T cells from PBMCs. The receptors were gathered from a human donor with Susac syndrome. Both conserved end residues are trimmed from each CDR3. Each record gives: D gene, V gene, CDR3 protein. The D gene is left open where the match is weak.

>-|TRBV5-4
ASSTRDTEAF
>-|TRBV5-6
ASSLAPGPGNEQF
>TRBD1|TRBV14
ASSPRRQGVPTNEKLF
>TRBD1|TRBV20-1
SARRTGMNQPQH
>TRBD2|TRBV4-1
ASSRAIAGASLSSYNEQF
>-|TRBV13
ASTYRAETQY
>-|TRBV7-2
ASSIYQVNTEAF
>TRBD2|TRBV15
ATSSVRTSASYNEQF
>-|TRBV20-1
SARTPQNIQY
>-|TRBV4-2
ASSQGQIRRTEAF
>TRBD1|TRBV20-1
SARDLRQGPYEQY
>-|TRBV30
ARIRWEAMNTEAF
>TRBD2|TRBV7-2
ASSLASGLTDTQY
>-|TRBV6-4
ASSEAGGNSPLH
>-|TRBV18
ASSPRAGRDEKLF
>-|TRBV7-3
ASSFQAGPTDTQY
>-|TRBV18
ASSPREVNEKLF
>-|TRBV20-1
SAPDPRRNSPLH
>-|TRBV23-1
ASSIARQVHNEQF
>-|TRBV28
ASSLPGSYNEQF
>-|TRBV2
ASRGSSSYNEQF
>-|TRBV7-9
ASSPDGSYYGYT
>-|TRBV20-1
SARDLGTESYEQY
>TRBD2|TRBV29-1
SVEVIEGLAGVGEQF
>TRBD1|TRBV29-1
SVDRGTYNEQF
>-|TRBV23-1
ASSQLRQHTNTGELF
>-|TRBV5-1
ASSSGRGRQETQY
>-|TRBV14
ASSLSPGTETQY
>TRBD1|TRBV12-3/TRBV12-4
ASTKQGANTEAF
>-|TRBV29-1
SVVRAVGQPQH
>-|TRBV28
ASGVVDEQY
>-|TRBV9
ASSARGGNTEAF
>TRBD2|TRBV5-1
ASSLRLAGGIGEQY
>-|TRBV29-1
SVDEGRETQY
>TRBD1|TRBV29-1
SVGQGAYTGELF
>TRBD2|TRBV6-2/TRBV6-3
ASRGLAGGPRQY
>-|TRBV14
ASSRNIGIKNGYT
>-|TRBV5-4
ASSSGRTEAF
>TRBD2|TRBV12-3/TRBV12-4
ASSLLAGTDTQY
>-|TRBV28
ASSSPGPNEQY
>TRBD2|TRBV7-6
ASSLGGVRGREQY
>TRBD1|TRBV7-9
ASSRHGVQGQMGETQY
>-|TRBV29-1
SVTFGGVNTEAF
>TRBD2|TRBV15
ATSRGSGSRDTQY
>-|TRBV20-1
SARDRRTGELF